These 17 T cell receptor beta chains were all obtained from the same sample, sequenced in a study of blood T cell repertoires in COVID-19. Profiling relied on immunoSEQ multiplex PCR, and the TCRdb table lists in-frame clones only, not all of them. The data contain under 500,000 clones, roughly 87% of them singletons. Source material: PBMCs or T cells enriched from blood (not recorded which). Receptor source: a woman aged 18-30 years with acute COVID-19.

This clone has only one observation. The chain recombines TRBV27 with TRBJ1-2; D is perhaps TRBD1 (5 bases). The germline V gene encodes CDR1 MNHEY and CDR2 SMNVEV (reference sequence). The length of the CDR3 is 14 residues. With 7 bases removed from V and 5 bases from J, the gap between germline ends came to 17 bases. This CDR3 is CASTERAGTYGYTF. The DNA of the CDR3 is TGTGCCAGCACCGAAAGGGCGGGGACTTATGGCTACACCTTC.

Note on this clone: A much bigger clone sits one base away, suggesting this may be a read error. The rearrangement links TRBV7-7 to TRBJ2-6, with a possible D match to TRBD1 (6 bases). Trimming stripped 5 bases from V and 0 bases from J, with 8 bases between. The CDR3 spans 15 residues. Germline CDR1 reads SSHAT; CDR2 reads FNYEAQ (reference sequence). The CDR3 DNA follows: TGTGCCAGCAGCCTGGACAGCTCTGGGGCCAACGTCCTGACTTTC. Translating gives CASSLDSSGANVLTF.

The chain is built from TRBV7-9 and TRBJ2-3; 7 bases fit TRBD1. V was pared by 5 bases and J by 1 base, with 3 bases of the junction left unmatched. CDR1 SEHNR and CDR2 FQNEAQ come from the germline V gene (reference sequence). CDR3 length: 14 amino acids. This CDR3 reads CASSPGTGTDTQYF. CDR3 nucleotide sequence: TGTGCCAGCAGCCCCGGGACAGGCACAGATACGCAGTATTTT. Together with reference TRBV7-9 and TRBJ2-3, the CDR3 gives the full variable domain: DTGVSQNPRHKITKRGQNVTFRCDPISEHNRLYWYRQTLGQGPEFLTYFQNEAQLEKSRLLSDRFSAERPKGSFSTLEIQRTEQGDSAMYLCASSPGTGTDTQYFGPGTRLTVL.

The rearrangement uses TRBV7-2 and TRBJ2-3; 10 bases align to TRBD2. The ends lost 1 base at V and 3 bases at J; junction bases unmatched: 4. Germline V gene lookup returns CDR1 SGHTA and CDR2 FQGNSA. The CDR3 has 16 amino acids. CDR3 protein: CASSLVSSGRTDTQYF. The CDR3 DNA follows: TGTGCCAGCAGCTTAGTCTCTAGCGGGAGAACAGATACGCAGTATTTT.

This clone is a singleton in its sample. The chain uses TRBV19 and TRBJ1-1, with 11 positions matching TRBD1. The CDR3 runs 14 residues. Germline V CDR1 and CDR2: LNHDA, SQIVND (reference sequence). The V and J ends lost 2 bases and 9 bases, in that order; junction bases with no gene match: 5. CDR3 amino acids: CASSIRGQGVKAFF. CDR3 DNA sequence: TGTGCCAGTAGTATAAGGGGACAGGGGGTTAAAGCTTTCTTT.

The chain joins TRBV28 to TRBJ1-4, with D maybe TRBD1 (6 bases). This CDR3 is 14 amino acids long. Germline CDR1 reads MDHEN; CDR2 reads SYDVKM. Deletions cut 3 bases from V and 11 bases from J, with 16 bases between. The DNA of the CDR3 is TGTGCCAGCAGTTTTACGGCAGCCCAGGGGAAACTGTTTTTT. Translating it yields CASSFTAAQGKLFF.

This clone was detected ten times or more. The rearrangement joins TRBV30 to TRBJ1-4, with D unresolved. V lost 6 bases and J lost 4, with 9 bases in between. Germline CDR1 and CDR2: GTSNPN and SVGIG (reference sequence). The length of the CDR3 is 12 residues. The CDR3 protein is CACFSLNEKLFF. CDR3 in DNA: TGTGCCTGTTTTAGTCTTAATGAAAAACTGTTTTTT.

This chain joins TRBV10-2 and TRBJ1-5; tentative D call: TRBD1 (6 bases). Trimming removed 8 bases from V and 0 bases from J, with 14 bases in between. This CDR3 is 15 amino acids long. Germline V lookup: CDR1 WSHSY, CDR2 SAAADI. The CDR3 sequence: CASGQTFYSNQPQHF. CDR3 DNA: TGCGCCAGCGGACAGACCTTCTATAGCAATCAGCCCCAGCATTTT.

The genes are TRBV4-1 and TRBJ1-1; a weak D match, TRBD1 (5 bases). There are 15 residues in the CDR3. Trimming stripped 1 base from V and 1 base from J, with 10 bases between. CDR1 is MGHRA and CDR2 is YSYEKL in the germline V gene. The CDR3 is CASSQVRERNTEAFF. For the CDR3, the DNA is TGCGCCAGCAGCCAAGTCAGGGAAAGGAACACTGAAGCTTTCTTT.

The J gene is TRBJ2-7, the V gene TRBV9; 9 nucleotides align to TRBD2. Germline CDR1 and CDR2: SGDLS and YYNGEE. With 0 bases clipped from V and 6 bases from J, the junction kept 7 bases outside the gene matches. CDR3 length: 15 residues. The CDR3 region is CASSVAGTSTVEQYF. The CDR3 DNA reads as TGTGCCAGCAGCGTAGCCGGGACTAGCACGGTCGAGCAGTACTTC.

The chain links TRBV28 to TRBJ2-7, with 12 bases aligning to TRBD2. The germline CDR1 and CDR2 sequences are MDHEN and SYDVKM. V lost 5 bases, J lost 1 base, and 12 bases stayed unmatched. The CDR3 has 18 residues. The CDR3 protein is CASSHRLAGVDWSYEQYF. For the CDR3, the DNA is TGTGCCAGCAGTCATAGACTAGCGGGAGTAGACTGGTCCTACGAGCAGTACTTC.

The chain employs TRBV7-8 and TRBJ2-7; perhaps TRBD2 as D (6 bases). From germline, CDR1 is SGHVS and CDR2 FQNEAQ. Trimming took 5 bases from V and 2 from J, leaving 13 bases between them. The CDR3 sequence is 14 residues long. CDR3 sequence (DNA): TGTGCCAGCAGCCAACCGGGGGATGCCTACGAGCAGTACTTC. Protein sequence: CASSQPGDAYEQYF. The full variable domain, in which reference TRBV7-8 and TRBJ2-7 provide the parts outside the CDR3, is GAGVSQSPRYKVAKRGQDVALRCDPISGHVSLFWYQQALGQGPEFLTYFQNEAQLDKSGLPSDRFFAERPEGSVSTLKIQRTQQEDSAVYLCASSQPGDAYEQYFGPGTRLTVT.

In its sample, this clone was seen a few times. This chain uses TRBV7-2 with TRBJ2-7; D is perhaps TRBD1 (6 bases). This CDR3 is built from 18 residues. V was shortened by 5 bases and J by 4 bases, with 27 bases between the two germline ends. Germline V gives CDR1 SGHTA, CDR2 FQGNSA. The CDR3 here is CASSLMGAAASDRYEQYF. DNA for the CDR3: TGTGCCAGCAGCCTAATGGGGGCGGCCGCTTCGGATCGTTACGAGCAGTACTTC.

The chain couples TRBV29-1 to TRBJ2-7; D might be TRBD1 (6 bases). CDR3 length: 12 residues. Trimming removed 3 bases from V and 5 bases from J, with 11 bases in between. The germline gives CDR1 SQVTM, CDR2 ANQGSEA. The CDR3 sequence is CSVEGAGDEQYF. CDR3 nucleotides: TGCAGCGTTGAGGGGGCCGGGGACGAGCAGTACTTC.

CDR3 sequence: CASSSGLAGAGEQFF. As DNA, the CDR3 is TGTGCCAGCAGCTCGGGACTAGCGGGAGCTGGCGAGCAGTTCTTC. The chain recombines TRBV11-2 with TRBJ2-1, with 14 bases that match TRBD2. Germline CDR1 and CDR2: SGHAT and FQNNGV. The CDR3 covers 15 residues. V lost 4 bases and J lost 10; bases outside the gene matches: 6.

V is TRBV7-8 and J is TRBJ2-1; weak D call: TRBD2 (6 bases). This CDR3 is 17 amino acids long. V lost 5 bases to trimming and J lost 3 bases, with 20 bases between them. The V gene's germline CDR1 is SGHVS and CDR2 FQNEAQ. The CDR3: CASSPLGLAIRYNEQFF. DNA of the CDR3: TGTGCCAGCAGCCCACTTGGCCTAGCGATTCGCTACAATGAGCAGTTCTTC. The full variable domain, its missing parts supplied by reference TRBV7-8 and TRBJ2-1, is GAGVSQSPRYKVAKRGQDVALRCDPISGHVSLFWYQQALGQGPEFLTYFQNEAQLDKSGLPSDRFFAERPEGSVSTLKIQRTQQEDSAVYLCASSPLGLAIRYNEQFFGPGTRLTVL.

The V call is TRBV14, the J call TRBJ1-5, with unresolved D. The CDR3 runs to 13 residues. With 4 bases removed from V and 4 bases from J, the gap between germline ends came to 8 bases. CDR1 and CDR2 from the germline V gene are SGHDN and FVKESK. CDR3: CASSPATNQPQHF. As DNA, the CDR3 is TGTGCCAGCAGCCCAGCGACTAATCAGCCCCAGCATTTT.